This T cell receptor (beta chain) was captured by sequencing in a study of cytomegalovirus exposure and HLA in healthy donors. Germline V gene lookup returns CDR1 SGHTA and CDR2 FQGNSA. The CDR3 runs to 14 residues. Deletions cut 0 bases from V and 0 bases from J, with 6 bases between. Primers for the PCR totalled 60 Vbeta and 13 Jbeta. Using immunoSEQ multiplex PCR, the repertoire was profiled, and TCRdb retains in-frame clones only, with some absent. The repertoire holds just under 150,000 clones, with 75% to 90% as singletons. The sequence came from a woman aged 25 to 45 in good health and CMV-seronegative. Material: PBMCs. The J gene is TRBJ2-7, the V gene TRBV7-2, with D hard to call. The CDR3, as DNA: TGTGCCAGCAGCTTAGCGCGGCTCTCCTACGAGCAGTACTTC. This codes for CASSLARLSYEQYF. Variable domain in full (rest from reference TRBV7-2 and TRBJ2-7): GAGVSQSPSNKVTEKGKDVELRCDPISGHTALYWYRQSLGQGLEFLIYFQGNSAPDKSGLPSDRFSAERTGGSVSTLTIQRTQQEDSAVYLCASSLARLSYEQYFGPGTRLTVT.